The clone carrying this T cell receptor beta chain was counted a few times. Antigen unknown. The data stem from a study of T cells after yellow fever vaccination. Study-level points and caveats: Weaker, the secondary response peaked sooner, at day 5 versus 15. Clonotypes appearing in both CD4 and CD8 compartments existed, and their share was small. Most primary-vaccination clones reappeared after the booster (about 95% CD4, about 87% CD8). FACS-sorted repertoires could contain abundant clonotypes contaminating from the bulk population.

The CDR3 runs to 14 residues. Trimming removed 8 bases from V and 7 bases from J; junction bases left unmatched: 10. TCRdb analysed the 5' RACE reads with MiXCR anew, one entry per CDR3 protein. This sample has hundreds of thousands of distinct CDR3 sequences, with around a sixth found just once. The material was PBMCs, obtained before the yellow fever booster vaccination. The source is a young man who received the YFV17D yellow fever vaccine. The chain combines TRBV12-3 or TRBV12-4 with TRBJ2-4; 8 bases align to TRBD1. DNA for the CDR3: TGTGCCAGCCTACCCGGACAGGGCTGGAACATTCAGTACTTC. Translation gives CASLPGQGWNIQYF.